The rows below give T cell receptor beta chains drawn from one sample of a study of shared clonotypes between healthy human individuals. Libraries were prepared by immunoSEQ multiplex PCR; TCRdb keeps only in-frame clonotypes and omits some of them. The sample has 2 million to 2.5 million clones, about 90% seen once. Source material: naive CD4+ T cells from PBMCs. The receptors come from a young man in good health. Some clones in this sample may be carry-over from other donors' samples. Both conserved end residues are part of each CDR3. A D gene is named only where the DNA matches it firmly. Clone size is given for some rows only: seen once, a few or many times, or a class if the clone is expanded.

abundance,j_gene,d_gene,v_gene,CDR3nt,CDR3aa
NA,TRBJ1-5,NA,TRBV28,TGTGCCAGCAGTTTAAGGGGTGGCCGGGGTTCACAGCCCCAGCATTTT,CASSLRGGRGSQPQHF
NA,TRBJ1-2,NA,TRBV11-2,TGTGCCAGCAGCTTAAGTCAGAACTATGGCTACACCTTC,CASSLSQNYGYTF
NA,TRBJ2-2,NA,TRBV15,TGTGCCACCAGCAGAGGGCCAGGACTGATGAACACCGGGGAGCTGTTTTTT,CATSRGPGLMNTGELFF
NA,TRBJ2-4,NA,TRBV5-1,TGCGCCAGCAGCATATCTGGCAGGGGATTCCTCTCCCCCTCAGCCAAAAACATTCAGTACTTC,CASSISGRGFLSPSAKNIQYF
NA,TRBJ2-5,TRBD1,TRBV7-3,TGTGCCAGCAGCTCAGGGGGCGGAGAGACCCAGTACTTC,CASSSGGGETQYF
NA,TRBJ1-4,NA,TRBV7-2,TGTGCCAGTGCGCAGAATGAAAAACTGTTTTTT,CASAQNEKLFF
once,TRBJ2-1,NA,TRBV7-3,TGTGCCAGCAGCCCCGCATCCCCCCGGGATGAGCAGTTCTTC,CASSPASPRDEQFF
few,TRBJ2-3,NA,TRBV29-1,TGCAGCGTTGACCGGGGGCGACGAGATACGCAGTATTTT,CSVDRGRRDTQYF
NA,TRBJ1-1,TRBD1,TRBV25-1,TGTGCCAGCAGTGGGACACAGGGGGCGATCACTGAAGCTTTCTTT,CASSGTQGAITEAFF
NA,TRBJ2-7,TRBD2,TRBV18,TGTGCCAGCTCACCGACTAGCGGGAGCTCCTACGAGCAGTACTTC,CASSPTSGSSYEQYF
few,TRBJ1-4,NA,TRBV6-6,TGTGCCAGCAGTTTGCGCGGGGTGGGGGAAGAAAAACTGTTTTTT,CASSLRGVGEEKLFF
NA,TRBJ2-1,TRBD2,TRBV7-2,TGTGCCAGCAGCTTAGCGCCTAGCGGAAACAGGAAGTTCTTC,CASSLAPSGNRKFF
NA,TRBJ2-1,NA,TRBV2,TGTGCCAGCAGTGAACTAGCCGCAAATGAGCAGTTCTTC,CASSELAANEQFF
NA,TRBJ2-1,NA,TRBV5-1,TGCGCCAGCAGCTTATTAAGCTCCTACAATGAGCAGTTCTTC,CASSLLSSYNEQFF
once,TRBJ2-1,NA,TRBV6-1,TGTGCCAGCAGTGAACGAGCGGTCTACCCCTGGGGTGAGCAGTTCTTC,CASSERAVYPWGEQFF
few,TRBJ2-3,NA,TRBV29-1,TGCAGCGTTGATAGCGGCACAGATACGCAGTATTTT,CSVDSGTDTQYF
NA,TRBJ2-1,TRBD2,TRBV9,TGTGCCAGCAGCGTAGCCTTGTCTGGGTTTAGCGGGAGGACCCATGAGCAGTTCTTC,CASSVALSGFSGRTHEQFF
NA,TRBJ2-7,TRBD1,TRBV28,TGTGCCAGCACCTCAACAGGGGCGACATCTGGATACGAGCAGTACTTC,CASTSTGATSGYEQYF
NA,TRBJ2-3,TRBD2,TRBV4-2,TGTGCCAGCAGCCTCGGGACTAGGAACACAGATACGCAGTATTTT,CASSLGTRNTDTQYF
NA,TRBJ1-4,TRBD1,TRBV29-1,TGCAGCGTAGTTGGGACAGGGGACGCTAATGAAAAACTGTTTTTT,CSVVGTGDANEKLFF
NA,TRBJ1-2,TRBD1,TRBV5-4,TGTGCCAGCAGCTCCGGGACAGGAGCCACCTATGGCTACACCTTC,CASSSGTGATYGYTF
NA,TRBJ1-5,NA,TRBV2,TGTGCCAGCAGTGAAGGTTTGAGCTCGGGCAATCAGCCCCAGCATTTT,CASSEGLSSGNQPQHF
NA,TRBJ2-3,NA,TRBV30,TGTGCCTGGGGGGCCCTAGGGAGTTCGCGCTCAGATACGCAGTATTTT,CAWGALGSSRSDTQYF
NA,TRBJ2-7,NA,TRBV29-1,TGCAGCGTTGAACTGGGTCCCTACGAGCAGTACTTC,CSVELGPYEQYF
NA,TRBJ2-1,TRBD1,TRBV2,TGTGCCAGCAGAGGGACAGGGGGTTACAATGAGCAGTTCTTC,CASRGTGGYNEQFF
NA,TRBJ1-3,NA,TRBV13,TGTGCCAGCAGGAACAGGGAGGCGCGTACCCGAAACACCATATATTTT,CASRNREARTRNTIYF
NA,TRBJ2-3,TRBD2,TRBV4-1,TGCGCCAGCAGCCAAGACAGCGGGAGATCAGATACGCAGTATTTT,CASSQDSGRSDTQYF
NA,TRBJ2-3,TRBD2,TRBV5-1,TGCGCCAGCAGCTTTTTAGCGGGGAAAAGCACAGATACGCAGTATTTT,CASSFLAGKSTDTQYF
NA,TRBJ2-3,NA,TRBV6-6,TGTGCCAGCAGTCCGGCGGGGCCCGGCACAGATACGCAGTATTTT,CASSPAGPGTDTQYF
NA,TRBJ2-3,TRBD2,TRBV6-4,TGTGCCAGCAGTGAGGGACTAGCGGGGCGGTCGGATACGCAGTATTTT,CASSEGLAGRSDTQYF
NA,TRBJ2-2,NA,TRBV5-1,TGCGCCAGCAGCCCCGGTTCTGGACCTACGAACACCGGGGAGCTGTTTTTT,CASSPGSGPTNTGELFF
NA,TRBJ1-1,NA,TRBV21-1,TGTGCCAGCAGCAAATACCTCCACAGGGCTGGAGGCACTGAAGCTTTCTTT,CASSKYLHRAGGTEAFF
NA,TRBJ1-2,NA,TRBV10-3,TGTGCCATCAGTACCGGGACGAACTATGGCTACACCTTC,CAISTGTNYGYTF
NA,TRBJ2-3,NA,TRBV9,TGTGCCAGCAGCGTAGAAGCAGGCACAGATACGCAGTATTTT,CASSVEAGTDTQYF
NA,TRBJ2-1,NA,TRBV21-1,TGTGCCAGCAGCAAAGAGCAGGTCGAGGCGGGAGGGAGCAATGAGCAGTTCTTC,CASSKEQVEAGGSNEQFF
NA,TRBJ2-7,TRBD2,TRBV5-4,TGTGCCAGCAGCTTGCCGACTAGCGCAACCTACGAGCAGTACTTC,CASSLPTSATYEQYF
once,TRBJ1-1,TRBD1,TRBV7-2,TGTGCCAGCAGACCAGGGGGACAGAGACTTGAAGCTTTCTTT,CASRPGGQRLEAFF
NA,TRBJ2-3,TRBD1,TRBV7-9,TGTGCCAGCAGCCGGGGGGACAGGGGACGTCTAGGTAGAGGAGATACGCAGTATTTT,CASSRGDRGRLGRGDTQYF
NA,TRBJ2-7,TRBD1,TRBV27,TGTGCCAGCAGCCTTGCGGGGACAGGGACCTACGAGCAGTACTTC,CASSLAGTGTYEQYF
NA,TRBJ1-2,NA,TRBV5-1,TGCGCCAGCAGCTTGGTTGGCGGAAACTATGGCTACACCTTC,CASSLVGGNYGYTF
NA,TRBJ1-2,TRBD1,TRBV2,TGTGCCAGCAATGCCAGGCCCCCCCAGGGGGCCTTAGGGGGCTACACCTTC,CASNARPPQGALGGYTF
NA,TRBJ1-5,NA,TRBV7-6,TGTGCCAGCAGCGCCCTTGTAGGGGGTAGCAATCAGCCCCAGCATTTT,CASSALVGGSNQPQHF
NA,TRBJ1-2,NA,TRBV28,TGTGCCAGCAATCGGGGGACGGGTCGTGGACACTATGGCTACACCTTC,CASNRGTGRGHYGYTF
NA,TRBJ2-6,NA,TRBV7-2,TGTGCCAGCAGCTTTACCCCAGTCTCGATTTCTGGGGCCAACGTCCTGACTTTC,CASSFTPVSISGANVLTF
NA,TRBJ2-1,NA,TRBV23-1,TGCGCCAGCAACCCAACACTGACATTCGTAGAGAACAGTATAGGTGAGCAGTTCTTC,CASNPTLTFVENSIGEQFF
NA,TRBJ1-2,NA,TRBV5-5,TGTGCCAGCAGCTTGGCCTTAGGGAGGGACTATGGCTACACCTTC,CASSLALGRDYGYTF
NA,TRBJ2-1,TRBD2,TRBV10-3,TGTGCCATCAGTGGGACTAGCAACTCCTACAATGAGCAGTTCTTC,CAISGTSNSYNEQFF
NA,TRBJ2-7,NA,TRBV7-8,TGTGCCAGCAGCTCGATCCGGGACGGAGCCTACGAGCAGTACTTC,CASSSIRDGAYEQYF
NA,TRBJ2-7,NA,TRBV7-9,TGTGCCAGCAGCTCCCTATCCTACGAGCAGTACTTC,CASSSLSYEQYF
few,TRBJ2-5,TRBD2,TRBV5-1,TGCGCCAGCAGCTTGGGGACTAGCGGATTCCAAGAGACCCAGTACTTC,CASSLGTSGFQETQYF
NA,TRBJ1-1,NA,TRBV19,TGTGCCAGTAAGACAGTGGTCGACACTGAAGCTTTCTTT,CASKTVVDTEAFF
NA,TRBJ2-1,NA,TRBV18,TGTGCCAGCTCACGATCGGGAAATGAGCAGTTCTTC,CASSRSGNEQFF
NA,TRBJ1-2,TRBD1,TRBV7-2,TGTGCCAGCAGCCTTCGGACAGGGGAAGGCGGCTACACCTTC,CASSLRTGEGGYTF
NA,TRBJ2-5,NA,TRBV5-1,TGCGCCAGCAGCACCCCCGCGGAGACCCAGTACTTC,CASSTPAETQYF
NA,TRBJ1-1,NA,TRBV7-9,TGTGCCAGCAGCACTTACGCCTCGGGTATTTGGGACACTGAAGCTTTCTTT,CASSTYASGIWDTEAFF
NA,TRBJ1-1,NA,TRBV21-1,TGTGCCAGCAGCATACCCCCGGGGGGCAGAGCTTTCTTT,CASSIPPGGRAFF
NA,TRBJ1-2,TRBD1,TRBV6-1,TGTGCCAGCCGCAGAGTGGGGACAGCGTATGGCTACACCTTC,CASRRVGTAYGYTF
NA,TRBJ2-5,NA,TRBV18,TGTGCCAGCTCACCACCCACGACAGTTGAAGGGACCCAGTACTTC,CASSPPTTVEGTQYF
NA,TRBJ2-1,TRBD2,TRBV5-4,TGTGCCAGCAGCTTCACTAGCGGGAGCCCCTACAATGAGCAGTTCTTC,CASSFTSGSPYNEQFF
NA,TRBJ2-7,NA,TRBV7-8,TGTGCCAGCAGCCCCGGTGGCAGGAATTACGAGCAGTACTTC,CASSPGGRNYEQYF